The next 9 T cell receptor beta chains were all read from a single sample in a study of cytomegalovirus exposure and HLA in healthy donors. 60 Vbeta and 13 Jbeta primers were used in PCR. The table came from immunoSEQ multiplex PCR; TCRdb's copy has only in-frame clones and leaves some out. Among under 200,000 clones listed, 73% were seen once. The sample was PBMCs. The receptor source for this set is a woman aged 18-29 years in good health and CMV-seropositive.

The chain has TRBV5-4 and TRBJ1-2; TRBD1 matches at 7 bases. Germline V gene lookup returns CDR1 SGHNT and CDR2 YYREEE (reference sequence). The ends lost 4 bases at V and 10 bases at J; junction bases unmatched: 10. The CDR3 covers 13 residues. CDR3 region: CASSGGTERTYTF. As DNA, the CDR3 is TGTGCCAGCAGCGGAGGGACAGAGAGAACCTACACCTTC.

The chain has TRBV9 and TRBJ2-3; D perhaps matches TRBD2 (5 bases). V gave up 4 bases and J gave up 5 bases, with 5 bases separating them. In germline, CDR1 is SGDLS, CDR2 YYNGEE. The CDR3 loop spans 11 amino acids. CDR3 amino acids: CASSSGDTQYF. The CDR3 DNA reads TGTGCCAGCAGCAGCGGAGATACGCAGTATTTT.

The chain employs TRBV4-2 and TRBJ1-1; D perhaps matches TRBD1 (5 bases). V lost 0 bases and J 4 bases, leaving 15 bases between the germline ends. This CDR3 contains 16 residues. The germline V gene encodes CDR1 LGHNA and CDR2 YNFKEQ. The CDR3 here is CASSQEMWQGGTEAFF. CDR3 bases: TGTGCCAGCAGCCAAGAAATGTGGCAGGGAGGCACTGAAGCTTTCTTT.

The genes are TRBV10-3 and TRBJ1-2, with 8 positions matching TRBD1. The germline V gene has CDR1 ENHRY and CDR2 SYGVKD. V was pared by 2 bases and J by 5 bases, with 4 bases of the junction left unmatched. This CDR3 spans 14 amino acids. The CDR3 DNA sequence: TGTGCCATCAGTGAGGATCGGGACAGGTATGGCTACACCTTC. Translating it yields CAISEDRDRYGYTF.

The V gene is TRBV4-1, the J gene TRBJ2-7, with 9 bases identical to TRBD2. The CDR3 is 15 residues long. Germline lookup yields CDR1 MGHRA and CDR2 YSYEKL. The ends lost 1 base at V and 4 bases at J; junction bases unmatched: 5. CDR3 bases: TGCGCCAGCAGCCAAGTCGGGCGGGGGGGTTACGAGCAGTACTTC. Its translation: CASSQVGRGGYEQYF.

The rearrangement joins TRBV28 to TRBJ2-7, with 7 bases aligning to TRBD1. V gave up 6 bases and J gave up 4 bases; unmatched junction bases: 9. Per germline, CDR1 MDHEN and CDR2 SYDVKM. The CDR3 has 14 residues. The CDR3 DNA follows: TGTGCCAGCAGATCCGACAGGGCGGCATACGAGCAGTACTTC. Translating gives CASRSDRAAYEQYF.

This rearrangement joins TRBV4-2 to TRBJ1-6; 9 bases agree with TRBD1. CDR1 is LGHNA, CDR2 YNFKEQ, per germline. V shed 3 bases and J 7 bases; nucleotides not matched to a gene: 4. This CDR3 contains 15 residues. CDR3 residues: CASSQGTGSNSPLHF. The CDR3 DNA reads TGTGCCAGCAGCCAGGGGACAGGGTCCAATTCACCCCTCCACTTT.

The gene calls are TRBV4-3 and TRBJ2-1; 11 bases are a match to TRBD2. CDR1 is LGHNA and CDR2 is YSLEER in the germline V gene. V was pared by 4 bases and J by 5 bases, with 7 bases of the junction left unmatched. This CDR3 is built from 16 residues. The CDR3 coding sequence is TGCGCCAGCAGCCCCAGACTAGCGGGGACGAACAATGAGCAGTTCTTC. Translated, it gives CASSPRLAGTNNEQFF.

V usage is TRBV6-5 and J usage is TRBJ1-2; no reliable D call. CDR3 size: 15 residues. The V end lost 6 bases, the J end lost 0 bases, and 14 bases lay between the germline ends. Looked up from germline, CDR1 is MNHEY and CDR2 is SVGAGI. The CDR3 region has the DNA TGTGCCAGCAGCCCTCCGAGGGCCTCTAACTATGGCTACACCTTC. Protein product: CASSPPRASNYGYTF.